The T cell receptor beta chain described here comes from a study of blood T cell repertoires in COVID-19. On the study more broadly: Whether acute or convalescent, the COVID-19 samples came from the United States, Italy and Spain. Sample material is recorded as cDNA or gDNA derived from T cells, B-cell-depleted T cells, or PBMCs.

Germline V lookup: CDR1 KGHSH, CDR2 LQKENI. With 5 bases clipped from V and 4 bases from J, the junction kept 8 bases outside the gene matches. This CDR3 contains 16 residues. Original methodology: Estimation of nucleated cell counts relied on the amplification of reference gene primers. Libraries were prepared by immunoSEQ multiplex PCR; TCRdb keeps only in-frame clonotypes and omits some of them. Clonal size and the V and J genes are those of that table, whereas D and trimming came from the DNA. This sample has 100,000 to 150,000 clones, with about 85% found just once. Only one count was recorded for this clone.

The material sequenced was peripheral blood. The V call is TRBV18, the J call TRBJ2-1; 10 bases are a match to TRBD2. The source of this sequence is a man at least 80 years old with active or convalescent COVID-19. Here the CDR3 DNA reads TGTGCCAGCTCAATAATAGCGGGAGGTTCATACAATGAGCAGTTCTTC. Protein sequence: CASSIIAGGSYNEQFF.